These 16 T cell receptor beta chains came from one sample sequenced in a study of tumor T cells in aggressive B-cell lymphoma. Profiling relied on immunoSEQ multiplex PCR, and the TCRdb table lists in-frame clones only, not all of them. The table shows about 7,900 clones, with approximately 83% occurring only once. Sample: tumor tissue. Receptors were obtained from an adult with diffuse large B cell lymphoma.

The chain is built from TRBV15 and TRBJ1-5, with D hard to call. The CDR3 totals 15 residues. CDR1 and CDR2 from the germline V gene are LNHNV and YYDKDF (reference sequence). Between the trimmed V and J ends, which lost 4 bases and 6 bases, there was a span of 16 bases. In nucleotides, the CDR3 is TGTGCCACCAGCACCCAAGTGGGCGCGACTCAGCCCCAGCATTTT. This gives the protein CATSTQVGATQPQHF.

This chain uses TRBV13 with TRBJ2-3, with TRBD2 matching over 11 bases. The CDR3 totals 17 residues. The V segment lost 2 bases and the J segment 2 bases; nucleotides outside the gene matches: 6. Germline V gene data show CDR1 as PRHDT and CDR2 as FYEKMQ (reference sequence). CDR3 DNA sequence: TGTGCCAGCAGCTTAATAGCGGGAGGGCTGGACACAGATACGCAGTATTTT. It translates to CASSLIAGGLDTDTQYF.

The chain is built from TRBV11-2 and TRBJ2-2; D gene ambiguous. In germline, CDR1 is SGHAT, CDR2 FQNNGV. The ends were cut back, 5 bases at V and 0 bases at J, with 10 bases in the middle. The CDR3 covers 15 residues. CDR3 nucleotide sequence: TGTGCCAGCAGCCTACAGAGTCCGAACACCGGGGAGCTGTTTTTT. It translates to CASSLQSPNTGELFF.

This chain links TRBV11-2 with TRBJ2-1; 15 nucleotides line up with TRBD2. The CDR3 is made up of 15 amino acids. From germline, CDR1 is SGHAT and CDR2 FQNNGV. With V trimmed by 5 bases and J by 6 bases, 2 bases remained unmatched. CDR3 nucleotide sequence: TGTGCCAGCAGCGTGGGACTAGCGGGAGGCAATGAGCAGTTCTTC. It is translated as CASSVGLAGGNEQFF.

The chain couples TRBV30 to TRBJ1-4; the match to TRBD1 covers 8 bases. Trimming removed 5 bases from V and 3 bases from J; junction bases left unmatched: 11. Germline loops: CDR1 GTSNPN, CDR2 SVGIG (reference sequence). This CDR3 contains 16 residues. CDR3 bases: TGTGCCTGGGGTTCTGCCCCCAGGGGGCCTAATGAAAAACTGTTTTTT. Translating gives CAWGSAPRGPNEKLFF. Full variable domain (remainder filled in from reference TRBV30 and TRBJ1-4): SQTIHQWPATLVQPVGSPLSLECTVEGTSNPNLYWYRQAAGRGLQLLFYSVGIGQISSEVPQNLSASRPQDRQFILSSKKLLLSDSGFYLCAWGSAPRGPNEKLFFGSGTQLSVL.

The chain uses TRBV7-2 and TRBJ1-5; the match to TRBD1 covers 7 bases. J gave up 5 bases and V 1 base, and 5 bases lay outside the gene matches. Germline V lookup: CDR1 SGHTA, CDR2 FQGNSA. There are 15 residues in the CDR3. CDR3 sequence (DNA): TGTGCCAGCAGCTTAGACAGGGGCGGATATCAGCCCCAGCATTTT. Encoded protein: CASSLDRGGYQPQHF.

To note about this clone: Other DNA variants within this sample encode the same CDR3. The V gene is TRBV29-1, the J gene TRBJ2-5; 9 bases agree with TRBD2. With V trimmed by 2 bases and J by 3 bases, 7 bases remained unmatched. There are 15 residues in the CDR3. The germline CDR1 and CDR2 sequences are SQVTM and ANQGSEA. DNA for the CDR3: TGCAGCGTTGAACATCCTAGCGGGACGGAAGAGACCCAGTACTTC. Its protein product is CSVEHPSGTEETQYF.

This clone was seen just once. The chain is built from TRBV6-4 and TRBJ2-1; D uncertain. The V end lost 2 bases, the J end lost 0 bases, and 14 bases lay between the germline ends. The germline V gene encodes CDR1 MRHNA and CDR2 SNTAGT. CDR3 length: 17 amino acids. The CDR3 region has the DNA TGTGCCAGCAGTGACGCCGCGTTCTCAAGCTCCTACAATGAGCAGTTCTTC. The encoded protein is CASSDAAFSSSYNEQFF.

V gene TRBV30 combines with J gene TRBJ1-3; no definite D call. V gave up 4 bases and J gave up 0 bases, with 13 bases separating them. The CDR3 runs 15 residues. CDR1 is GTSNPN, CDR2 SVGIG, per germline (reference sequence). The CDR3 DNA sequence: TGTGCCTGGACCCGGTTGGGAGCCTCTGGAAACACCATATATTTT. Protein product: CAWTRLGASGNTIYF.

The V call is TRBV4-1, the J call TRBJ2-1; D unclear. The CDR3 consists of 16 residues. Trimming left V 0 bases short and J 7 bases short, with 16 bases between. Looked up from germline, CDR1 is MGHRA and CDR2 is YSYEKL. CDR3 DNA sequence: TGCGCCAGCAGCCAAGAAATGAGTCACACGAGGAATGAGCAGTTCTTC. This encodes CASSQEMSHTRNEQFF.

The chain uses TRBV29-1 and TRBJ2-3; tentatively, D is TRBD2 (5 bases). Germline CDR1 and CDR2: SQVTM and ANQGSEA. The CDR3 covers 13 residues. The V gene lost 6 bases and the J gene lost 0 bases, with 10 bases spanning the gap. The CDR3 loop is CSVEDPSTDTQYF. CDR3 in DNA: TGCAGCGTGGAGGATCCTAGCACAGATACGCAGTATTTT.

The CDR3 region has the DNA TGCAGCGCCCGCGGGGGGACTAGCGGGAGGAACACCGGGGAGCTGTTTTTT. It translates to CSARGGTSGRNTGELFF. This chain uses TRBV29-1 with TRBJ2-2; 14 bases map to TRBD2. Trimming took 7 bases from V and 1 from J; bases not matched to a gene: 8. CDR1 and CDR2 from the germline V gene are SQVTM and ANQGSEA. There are 17 residues in the CDR3.

The table lists this clone with a count of one. The V and J genes are TRBV7-3 and TRBJ2-1; 9 bases line up with TRBD2. The CDR3 consists of 14 residues. Germline loops: CDR1 SGHTA, CDR2 FQGTGA. Unmatched junction bases numbered 4, after V lost 3 bases and J lost 7 bases. CDR3 residues: CASSFSGGGNEQFF. CDR3 nucleotides: TGTGCCAGCAGCTTTAGCGGGGGAGGGAATGAGCAGTTCTTC.

The table lists this clone with a few counts. This chain links TRBV6-5 with TRBJ2-7; 11 nucleotides line up with TRBD2. V lost 2 bases, J lost 2 bases, and 5 bases stayed unmatched. CDR3 length: 16 residues. Germline-derived CDR1 and CDR2 are MNHEY and SVGAGI. In nucleotides, the CDR3 is TGTGCCAGCAGTTACGCTAGCGGGAGGTCCACCTACGAGCAGTACTTC. This codes for CASSYASGRSTYEQYF.

Details on this clone: An end of the junction differs from the germline gene, which may be a read error. This chain joins TRBV4-3 and TRBJ2-7, with TRBD2 identical over 11 bases. Germline assignment: CDR1 LGHNA and CDR2 YSLEER. This CDR3 is 16 amino acids long. The CDR3 DNA reads TGCGCCAGCAGCCAGGATTTAGCGGGAGGGCCTGGCGAGCAGTACTTT. Its protein product is CASSQDLAGGPGEQYF.

The V gene is TRBV4-3, the J gene TRBJ2-6; TRBD2 aligns across 8 bases. Per the germline V gene, CDR1 is LGHNA and CDR2 is YSLEER. The J segment lost 0 bases and the V segment lost 0 bases, leaving 4 bases of the junction unmatched. The CDR3 is 18 amino acids. The chain's CDR3 is CASSQDGGAGSGANVLTF. CDR3 nucleotides: TGCGCCAGCAGCCAAGACGGGGGGGCCGGCTCTGGGGCCAACGTCCTGACTTTC.